Sequencing of this T cell receptor (beta chain) was carried out in a study of neurological immune-mediated disorders. TCRdb re-derived calls from the 5' RACE reads in MiXCR, one entry per CDR3 protein. The sample contains about 40,000 distinct CDR3 sequences, 2% to 3% of which appear only once. This clonotype has a count of ten or more. What was sequenced was PBMCs. The receptor comes from a man between 50 and 59 years old with multiple sclerosis.

This CDR3 reads CAIREFGDGGSGYTF. For the CDR3, the DNA is TGTGCCATCAGGGAATTCGGGGACGGAGGTAGTGGCTACACCTTC. The chain uses TRBV10-3 and TRBJ1-2; tentatively, D is TRBD1 (5 bases). Germline CDR1 reads ENHRY; CDR2 reads SYGVKD. This CDR3 has 15 amino acids. The germline V and J ends were trimmed by 6 bases and 7 bases, with 21 bases remaining between them.